This TCR beta chain is from a study of T cell responses to AZD1222 COVID-19 vaccine (dated by TCRdb to the early 2020s). In the study overall: AZD1222 recipients with second doses at about 4 weeks or about 12 weeks were pooled, because spike-specific TCR depth and breadth did not differ between schedules. Trial participants were enrolled by age into 18-55, 56-69 and 70-plus year subgroups, with approximately 160, 26 and 62 TCR-sequenced participants respectively. A total of approximately 230 trial participants underwent TCR sequencing, of whom about 210 received two doses of AZD1222 and some 25 received two doses of the MenACWY control vaccine. General conclusions and limits of the study: Conclusions about previously exposed vaccinees were limited because only six AZD1222 recipients were SARS-CoV-2 seropositive at baseline. Nearly half of unique spike-specific TCRs reportedly recognized epitopes outside regions mutated in the B.1.351 and B.1.1.7 variants. No day 14 peak-response samples were available, so repertoires were characterized only after the peak T cell response. The vaccine-associated CD4 TCRs covered the entire spike protein, and the dominant responses fell in regions 160-218 and 743-854. Spike-specific TCR breadth and depth rose significantly after two AZD1222 doses compared with day 0 and with MenACWY recipients. In the small 56-69-year group, the increase in depth fell short of significance, most likely because of low power. Participants were mostly white British and included more females than males, and it was suggested by the authors that clonal diversity may have been underestimated.

The cysteine opens and the phenylalanine closes a CDR3 of 18 amino acids. This entry keeps only the CDR3 DNA: 54 bases, framed from base 1. CDR1 and CDR2 are read off the germline V gene (reference sequence) as MNHEY and SMNVEV. The junction carries 18 bases between V and J, which are trimmed by 6 bases and 0 bases respectively. The CDR3 regions of human TCRbeta chains were subjected to immunosequencing. The authors' analysis ran thus. TCRs in the repertoires were matched against a reference library of SARS-CoV-2-specific TCRs that had been generated with the MIRA antigen-specificity platform. Breadth was defined as the fraction of unique TCRs that were SARS-CoV-2-associated. Depth was defined as the fraction of total T cells that were SARS-CoV-2-associated. Using the MIRA data, each spike-specific TCR was mapped to the spike region that the TCR reacts to and placed in a CD4 or CD8 class. Log10-transformed breadth and depth values were compared by one-way ANOVA with Sidak's multiple comparisons tests. What TCRdb holds here is the immuneACCESS table cut down to in-frame rearrangements. Part of the clones is not present; checked against another copy, under half of the missing clones reflect an unresolved V gene, and the others are unexplained. V and J calls plus clone size are reproduced from that table; the DNA served to infer D and trimming. Recorded for this sample are more than 100,000 clones; around 89% of them occurred a single time. The ten largest account for 4.5% to 6% of the sample.

The time point tag for this specimen amounts to: baseline before first vaccination. Samples from vaccinated people were obtained from the UK trials COV001 and COV002, which included a single-blind randomized controlled phase 2/3 trial of AZD1222 (ChAdOx1 nCoV-19) in healthy adults. For TCRbeta chain sequencing, PBMC samples were collected from trial participants at day 0 and at day 28 after the second dose. Notes on this clone: Its binding antigen is unknown. Base qualities are not provided; no much larger clone lies one nucleotide away.

The sequencing here drew on peripheral blood, taken on day 0 of AZD1222 vaccination. This receptor was identified in an adult in good health. Recombination joined TRBV27 with TRBJ1-6; tentative D gene TRBD1, with 6 bases matching. At the DNA level, the sequence is TGTGCCAGCAGCCTAAGGGGCAGGGGCCTCTCCTATAATTCACCCCTCCACTTT. Translated, it reads CASSLRGRGLSYNSPLHF.